The 29 T cell receptor beta chains listed next were all sequenced from one sample in a study of cytomegalovirus exposure and HLA in healthy donors (dated by TCRdb to the late 2010s). The library was generated by the immunoSEQ multiplex PCR assay. The multiplex PCR relied on a mix of 60 forward primers for TCR Vbeta segments and 13 reverse primers for TCR Jbeta segments. Not all clones reach the TCRdb copy of this immuneACCESS table, which keeps in-frame sequences only. Checked studies attribute under half of the gap to unresolved V genes and leave the rest unexplained. Recorded for this sample are 170,000 or so clones; 65% to 80% of them occurred a single time. The ten largest clones add up to around 3.1% of the sample. What was sequenced was PBMCs. These receptors all stem from a woman aged 45-65 years in good health and CMV-seropositive.

The gene calls are TRBV18 and TRBJ2-7, with 7 bases fitting TRBD1. Germline CDR1 is KGHSH and CDR2 is LQKENI. Losses at the gene ends were 4 bases for V and 4 bases for J; bases not matched to a gene: 10. The CDR3 totals 15 residues. In nucleotides, the CDR3 is TGTGCCAGCTCACTGGGATCCGGGACAGAGTACGAGCAGTACTTC. It specifies CASSLGSGTEYEQYF.

V gene TRBV7-2 combines with J gene TRBJ2-3; the match to TRBD1 covers 9 bases. Germline assignment: CDR1 SGHTA and CDR2 FQGNSA. CDR3 length: 15 amino acids. The V and J ends lost 4 bases and 1 base, in that order; junction bases with no gene match: 3. This CDR3 is CASSSRDRGTDTQYF. DNA for the CDR3: TGTGCCAGCAGCTCCCGGGACAGGGGCACAGATACGCAGTATTTT. Together with reference TRBV7-2 and TRBJ2-3, the CDR3 gives the full variable domain: GAGVSQSPSNKVTEKGKDVELRCDPISGHTALYWYRQSLGQGLEFLIYFQGNSAPDKSGLPSDRFSAERTGGSVSTLTIQRTQQEDSAVYLCASSSRDRGTDTQYFGPGTRLTVL.

The V gene is TRBV7-9, the J gene TRBJ2-7; TRBD1 agrees at 7 bases. The CDR3 runs 13 residues. V trimming: 5 bases; J trimming: 5 bases; junction bases outside the gene matches: 6. CDR1 is SEHNR and CDR2 is FQNEAQ in the germline V gene (reference sequence). The CDR3 DNA reads TGTGCCAGCAGCCCGGGGACAGTCCACGAGCAGTACTTC. Amino acid sequence: CASSPGTVHEQYF.

The V call is TRBV9, the J call TRBJ2-3; tentatively, D is TRBD2 (6 bases). Germline CDR1 SGDLS, CDR2 YYNGEE. The CDR3 runs to 15 residues. Trimming took 4 bases from V and 1 from J, leaving 13 bases between them. As DNA, the CDR3 is TGTGCCAGCAGCCAGACTAGAGATCGCACAGATACGCAGTATTTT. Its protein product is CASSQTRDRTDTQYF.

The chain joins TRBV4-3 to TRBJ2-2; a weak D match, TRBD2 (6 bases). V shed 2 bases and J shed 6 bases, with 7 bases lying between them. The CDR3 consists of 13 residues. CDR1 and CDR2 (germline): LGHNA, YSLEER. This chain's CDR3 is CASSQWGAGELFF. In DNA form, the CDR3 reads TGCGCCAGCAGCCAATGGGGGGCCGGGGAGCTGTTTTTT.

J is TRBJ2-5 and V is TRBV7-9; possible D gene TRBD2, 5 bases. The germline CDR1 and CDR2 sequences are SEHNR and FQNEAQ (reference sequence). V was shortened by 8 bases and J by 0 bases, with 10 bases between the two germline ends. The CDR3 has 13 amino acids. The CDR3, as DNA: TGTGCCAGCTCGCGAGGGAACCAAGAGACCCAGTACTTC. Translated, it gives CASSRGNQETQYF.

This chain uses TRBV5-6 with TRBJ2-1, with D tentatively TRBD1 (7 bases). This CDR3 is 14 amino acids long. Trimming removed 2 bases from V and 6 bases from J, with 12 bases in between. Germline CDR1 is SGHDT and CDR2 is YYEEEE. The DNA of the CDR3 is TGTGCCAGCAGCTTACCAGGGGGGATCAATGAGCAGTTCTTC. This gives the protein CASSLPGGINEQFF.

This clone was counted only a few times. The V gene is TRBV5-1, the J gene TRBJ2-5, with TRBD1 matching 8 bases. CDR1 is SGHRS and CDR2 is YFSETQ in the germline V gene. This CDR3 spans 16 amino acids. Germline trimming cut 0 bases from V and 4 bases from J; bases unmatched to any gene: 8. DNA of the CDR3: TGCGCCAGCAGCTTGGCCCCAGGGGGCGCGGGAGAGACCCAGTACTTC. It codes for CASSLAPGGAGETQYF.

This clone was observed once. The chain joins TRBV27 to TRBJ2-1; 16 bases fit TRBD2. The CDR3 totals 17 residues. The V gene end was trimmed by 3 bases and the J gene end by 7 bases; junction bases not matched to a gene: 6. Germline values: CDR1 MNHEY, CDR2 SMNVEV (reference sequence). The CDR3 loop is CASSFRSGLAGGNEQFF. The CDR3 DNA is TGTGCCAGCAGTTTTCGATCGGGACTAGCGGGAGGGAATGAGCAGTTCTTC.

The chain employs TRBV9 and TRBJ2-5; maybe TRBD2 (6 bases). TRBJ2-7 explains the end of the DNA better; the J call may be wrong. CDR1 is SGDLS, CDR2 YYNGEE, per germline. This CDR3 spans 14 amino acids. DNA for the CDR3: TGTGCCAGCAGCGCTAGCGTCTCCTCCTACGAGCAGTACTTC. Amino acids: CASSASVSSYEQYF.

The chain links TRBV29-1 to TRBJ1-2, with 10 bases matching TRBD1. With 5 bases clipped from V and 2 bases from J, the junction kept 2 bases outside the gene matches. Germline V CDR1 and CDR2: SQVTM, ANQGSEA. There are 13 residues in the CDR3. CDR3 loop: CSVRTGGNYGYTF. The CDR3 nucleotides read TGCAGCGTTAGGACAGGGGGGAACTATGGCTACACCTTC.

In this sample, this clone turned up once. This chain connects TRBV27 to TRBJ2-5; 7 bases are shared with TRBD1. The last part of the DNA fits TRBJ2-7 better; the J call may be wrong. The germline V gene has CDR1 MNHEY and CDR2 SMNVEV (reference sequence). The CDR3 runs 17 residues. DNA for the CDR3: TGTGCCAGCAGTTTATCGGGGGACAGTTCCTTCCTCTACGAGCAGTACTTC. This sequence encodes CASSLSGDSSFLYEQYF.

The chain has TRBV27 and TRBJ2-7; D is undetermined. Germline values: CDR1 MNHEY, CDR2 SMNVEV (reference sequence). The germline V and J ends were trimmed by 6 bases and 3 bases, with 15 bases remaining between them. This CDR3 region has 14 residues. The DNA of the CDR3 is TGTGCCAGCAGACCCCAGGCCGGTTTCTACGAGCAGTACTTC. It yields the protein CASRPQAGFYEQYF.

This chain uses TRBV19 with TRBJ1-4, with D possibly TRBD1 on 5 matching bases. Germline lookup yields CDR1 LNHDA and CDR2 SQIVND (reference sequence). CDR3 length: 15 amino acids. V shed 5 bases and J shed 0 bases, with 10 bases lying between them. The CDR3 region is CASSQGTATNEKLFF. CDR3 DNA sequence: TGTGCCAGTAGTCAAGGGACTGCAACTAATGAAAAACTGTTTTTT.

The chain joins TRBV2 to TRBJ2-7; 10 positions agree with TRBD2. This CDR3 spans 16 amino acids. Germline V gene data show CDR1 as SNHLY and CDR2 as FYNNEI. V lost 0 bases and J lost 8; bases outside the gene matches: 10. CDR3 coding DNA: TGTGCCAGCAGTGAAGCGAGCGGGGGGGTCGGCTGGAAGCAGTACTTC. Protein product: CASSEASGGVGWKQYF.

The V call is TRBV4-3, the J call TRBJ2-7; maybe TRBD1 (5 bases). The V and J ends lost 1 base and 1 base respectively, with 8 bases between them. The CDR3 spans 14 residues. Germline V CDR1 and CDR2: LGHNA, YSLEER. In nucleotides, the CDR3 is TGCGCCAGCAGCCAAGTACAGGAATCCTACGAGCAGTACTTC. This translates into CASSQVQESYEQYF.

This rearrangement joins TRBV7-6 to TRBJ2-7; D call uncertain. There are 13 residues in the CDR3. V was shortened by 1 base and J by 4 bases, with 8 bases between the two germline ends. Germline V CDR1 and CDR2: SGHVS, FNYEAQ. Here the CDR3 DNA reads TGTGCCAGCAGCTTAGGAGGAGTTTACGAGCAGTACTTC. Its protein is CASSLGGVYEQYF.

This chain links TRBV4-1 with TRBJ1-3, with 8 bases fitting TRBD1. The CDR3 has 17 residues. V shed 3 bases and J 7 bases; nucleotides not matched to a gene: 14. Germline assignment: CDR1 MGHRA and CDR2 YSYEKL. The CDR3 coding sequence is TGCGCCAGCAGCCAGTGGCCTTCGCGACAGGGGCGGAACACCATATATTTT. Encoded protein: CASSQWPSRQGRNTIYF.

This chain connects TRBV29-1 to TRBJ2-5, with 9 nucleotides matching TRBD1. CDR3 size: 15 residues. V trimming: 0 bases; J trimming: 7 bases; junction bases outside the gene matches: 9. In germline, CDR1 is SQVTM, CDR2 ANQGSEA. In DNA, the CDR3 is TGCAGCGTTGAAGATAGGACAGGGGCTGGCGGGACCCAGTACTTC. Amino acids: CSVEDRTGAGGTQYF.

The V and J genes are TRBV9 and TRBJ2-1; TRBD2 matches at 7 bases. CDR1 is SGDLS, CDR2 YYNGEE, per germline. The CDR3 consists of 12 residues. With 10 bases clipped from V and 6 bases from J, the junction kept 7 bases outside the gene matches. CDR3 sequence (DNA): TGTGCCTCTAGGGCGGGGGTCAATGAGCAGTTCTTC. Amino acids: CASRAGVNEQFF.

The chain uses TRBV5-1 and TRBJ2-5; D possibly corresponds to TRBD2 (6 bases). The V end lost 2 bases, the J end lost 3 bases, and 11 bases lay between the germline ends. This CDR3 has 14 amino acids. CDR1 is SGHRS and CDR2 is YFSETQ in the germline V gene. CDR3 protein: CASSLSGGEETQYF. The CDR3 DNA follows: TGCGCCAGCAGCTTAAGCGGCGGGGAAGAGACCCAGTACTTC. Using reference TRBV5-1 and TRBJ2-5 for the parts outside the CDR3, the full variable domain is KAGVTQTPRYLIKTRGQQVTLSCSPISGHRSVSWYQQTPGQGLQFLFEYFSETQRNKGNFPGRFSGRQFSNSRSEMNVSTLELGDSALYLCASSLSGGEETQYFGPGTRLLVL.

The chain recombines TRBV5-1 with TRBJ1-1; 8 bases line up with TRBD1. The CDR3 is 14 residues long. Germline trimming cut 0 bases from V and 4 bases from J; bases unmatched to any gene: 2. The germline V gene encodes CDR1 SGHRS and CDR2 YFSETQ. DNA of the CDR3: TGCGCCAGCAGCTTGGATACAGGGGGCACTGAAGCTTTCTTT. The encoded protein is CASSLDTGGTEAFF.

The rearrangement uses TRBV7-2 and TRBJ2-5, with D unclear. CDR1 is SGHTA, CDR2 FQGNSA, per germline. CDR3 length: 11 amino acids. V dropped 7 bases and J dropped 4 bases, with 7 bases sitting between them. This CDR3 reads CASTYGETQYF. CDR3 coding DNA: TGTGCCAGCACGTACGGAGAGACCCAGTACTTC. Using reference TRBV7-2 and TRBJ2-5 for the parts outside the CDR3, the full variable domain is GAGVSQSPSNKVTEKGKDVELRCDPISGHTALYWYRQSLGQGLEFLIYFQGNSAPDKSGLPSDRFSAERTGGSVSTLTIQRTQQEDSAVYLCASTYGETQYFGPGTRLLVL.

This chain uses TRBV18 with TRBJ2-3; no definite D call. V was shortened by 2 bases and J by 3 bases, with 9 bases between the two germline ends. In germline, CDR1 is KGHSH, CDR2 LQKENI. The CDR3 totals 14 residues. The CDR3 DNA is TGTGCCAGCTCACCAACAGACGGAACAGATACGCAGTATTTT. Amino acids: CASSPTDGTDTQYF. The full variable domain, in which reference TRBV18 and TRBJ2-3 provide the parts outside the CDR3, is NAGVMQNPRHLVRRRGQEARLRCSPMKGHSHVYWYRQLPEEGLKFMVYLQKENIIDESGMPKERFSAEFPKEGPSILRIQQVVRGDSAAYFCASSPTDGTDTQYFGPGTRLTVL.

The count of this clone is one. The chain carries TRBV11-1 and TRBJ2-7; 7 bases are shared with TRBD1. CDR3 length equals 13 residues. J was trimmed by 6 bases and V by 5 bases; bases with no gene match: 7. CDR1 and CDR2 (germline): SGHAT, FQDESV (reference sequence). DNA for the CDR3: TGTGCCAGCAGCATACAGGGGCCGGGCGAGCAGTACTTC. Amino acid sequence: CASSIQGPGEQYF.

This chain links TRBV27 with TRBJ1-1, with D tentatively TRBD1 (6 bases). The CDR3 totals 14 residues. Per the germline V gene, CDR1 is MNHEY and CDR2 is SMNVEV (reference sequence). Trimming took off 3 bases at V and 1 base at J, with 9 bases between the two ends. The CDR3 coding sequence is TGTGCCAGCAGTTTGTCACAGGGGAACACTGAAGCTTTCTTT. Translating gives CASSLSQGNTEAFF.

V gene TRBV5-6 combines with J gene TRBJ2-3; 7 bases are shared with TRBD2. Germline values: CDR1 SGHDT, CDR2 YYEEEE. The CDR3 extends over 16 amino acids. Losses at the gene ends were 4 bases for V and 1 base for J; bases not matched to a gene: 9. The CDR3 nucleotides are TGTGCCAGCAGCCTAGGACTAGGATTGGGCACAGATACGCAGTATTTT. It specifies CASSLGLGLGTDTQYF.

The chain couples TRBV7-2 to TRBJ2-1; possible D gene TRBD1, 6 bases. There are 16 residues in the CDR3. CDR1 is SGHTA, CDR2 FQGNSA, per germline. V gave up 5 bases and J gave up 2 bases, with 16 bases separating them. The CDR3 here is CASSPVSGTTYNEQFF. CDR3 bases: TGTGCCAGCAGCCCTGTTTCGGGGACAACCTACAATGAGCAGTTCTTC.

This sequence joins TRBV19 and TRBJ1-5; D might be TRBD1 (6 bases). V was cut by 9 bases and J by 3 bases, with 12 bases left in between. The CDR3 totals 13 residues. CDR1 and CDR2 from the germline V gene are LNHDA and SQIVND (reference sequence). In DNA, the CDR3 is TGTGCCAGCCAGGACAGCTTCAATCAGCCCCAGCATTTT. Protein product: CASQDSFNQPQHF.